This T cell receptor beta chain came from a study of identical twins. This clonotype was seen only a few times. Its target is not known. The CDR3 has 14 amino acids. The germline CDR1 and CDR2 sequences are SGHTA and FQGNSA. V dropped 5 bases and J dropped 7 bases, with 18 bases sitting between them. TCRdb used MiXCR to reprocess the 5' RACE reads, holding one entry per CDR3 protein. The sample lists under 350,000 distinct CDR3 sequences, 9.5% seen once, with roughly 7% in the top ten. General study results and limits: Analyses based on zero insertions could be partly confounded by invariant MAIT and iNKT cells.

The same data also contributed to another study, on yellow fever vaccine responses in identical twins.

Input material: CD8+ T cells sorted from blood. This receptor was identified in a woman between 18 and 30 years old in good health. The V gene is TRBV7-2, the J gene TRBJ2-7; D unresolved. The CDR3 is CASSPTPGLWEQYF. CDR3 nucleotide sequence: TGTGCCAGCAGCCCCACGCCGGGCCTATGGGAGCAGTACTTC.